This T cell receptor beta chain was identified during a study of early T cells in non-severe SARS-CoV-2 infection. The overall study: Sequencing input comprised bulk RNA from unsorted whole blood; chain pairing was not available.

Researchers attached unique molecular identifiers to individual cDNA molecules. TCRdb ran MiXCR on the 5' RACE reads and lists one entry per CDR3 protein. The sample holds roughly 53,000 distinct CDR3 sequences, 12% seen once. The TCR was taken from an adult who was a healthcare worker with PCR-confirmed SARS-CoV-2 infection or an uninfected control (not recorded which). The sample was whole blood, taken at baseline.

The CDR3 DNA reads as TGTGCCAGCAGCCAAGATATGAGTATGGAGACCCAGTACTTC. The encoded protein is CASSQDMSMETQYF. The genes are TRBV4-2 and TRBJ2-5; unclear D gene. The germline V and J ends were trimmed by 0 bases and 5 bases, with 10 bases remaining between them. The CDR3 loop spans 14 amino acids. Germline CDR1 reads LGHNA; CDR2 reads YNFKEQ.